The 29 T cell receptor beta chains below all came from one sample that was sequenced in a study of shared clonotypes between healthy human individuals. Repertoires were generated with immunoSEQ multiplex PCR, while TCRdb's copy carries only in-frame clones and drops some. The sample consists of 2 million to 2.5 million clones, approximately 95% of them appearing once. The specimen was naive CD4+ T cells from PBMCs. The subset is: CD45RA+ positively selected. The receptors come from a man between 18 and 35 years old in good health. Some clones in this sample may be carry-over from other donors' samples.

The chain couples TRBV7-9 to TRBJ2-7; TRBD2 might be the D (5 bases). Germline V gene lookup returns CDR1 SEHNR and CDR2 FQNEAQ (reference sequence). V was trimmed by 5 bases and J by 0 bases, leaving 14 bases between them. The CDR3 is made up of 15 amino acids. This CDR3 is CASSRIGADSYEQYF. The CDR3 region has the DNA TGTGCCAGCAGCCGTATAGGAGCGGACTCCTACGAGCAGTACTTC.

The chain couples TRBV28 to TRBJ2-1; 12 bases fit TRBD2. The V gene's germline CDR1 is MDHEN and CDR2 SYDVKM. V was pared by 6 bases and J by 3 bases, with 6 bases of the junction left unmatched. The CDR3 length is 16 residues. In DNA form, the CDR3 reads TGTGCCAGCAGGACCACTAGCGGGGGGATCTACAATGAGCAGTTCTTC. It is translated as CASRTTSGGIYNEQFF.

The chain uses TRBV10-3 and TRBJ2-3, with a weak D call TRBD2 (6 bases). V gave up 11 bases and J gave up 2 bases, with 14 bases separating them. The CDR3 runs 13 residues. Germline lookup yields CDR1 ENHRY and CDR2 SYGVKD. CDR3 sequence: CASRGLLTDTQYF. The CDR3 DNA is TGTGCCTCGCGGGGTTTGCTCACAGATACGCAGTATTTT.

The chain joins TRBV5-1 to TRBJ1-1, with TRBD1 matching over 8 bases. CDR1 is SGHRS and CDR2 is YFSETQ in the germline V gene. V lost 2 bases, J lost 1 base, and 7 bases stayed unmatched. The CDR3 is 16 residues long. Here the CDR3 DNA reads TGCGCCAGCAGCTTATCAGAGACAGGGGCGAACACTGAAGCTTTCTTT. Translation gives CASSLSETGANTEAFF.

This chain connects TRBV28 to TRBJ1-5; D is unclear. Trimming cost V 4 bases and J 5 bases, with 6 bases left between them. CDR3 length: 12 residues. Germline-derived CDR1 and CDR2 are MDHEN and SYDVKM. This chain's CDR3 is CASSSFYQPQHF. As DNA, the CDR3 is TGTGCCAGCAGTTCCTTTTATCAGCCCCAGCATTTT. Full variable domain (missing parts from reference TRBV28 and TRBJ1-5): DVKVTQSSRYLVKRTGEKVFLECVQDMDHENMFWYRQDPGLGLRLIYFSYDVKMKEKGDIPEGYSVSREKKERFSLILESASTNQTSMYLCASSSFYQPQHFGDGTRLSIL.

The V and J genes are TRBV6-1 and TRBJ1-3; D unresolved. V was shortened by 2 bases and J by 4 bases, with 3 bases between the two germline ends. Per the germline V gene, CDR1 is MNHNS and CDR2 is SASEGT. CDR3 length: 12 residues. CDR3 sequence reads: CASSERGNTIYF. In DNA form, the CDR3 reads TGTGCCAGCAGTGAACGGGGAAACACCATATATTTT.

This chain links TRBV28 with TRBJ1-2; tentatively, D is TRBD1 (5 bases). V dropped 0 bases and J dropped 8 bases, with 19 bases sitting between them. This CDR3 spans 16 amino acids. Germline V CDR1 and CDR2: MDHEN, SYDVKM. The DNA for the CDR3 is TGTGCCAGCAGTTTATGGCCTGGTTTAGACAGTGGAGGCTACACCTTC. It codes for CASSLWPGLDSGGYTF.

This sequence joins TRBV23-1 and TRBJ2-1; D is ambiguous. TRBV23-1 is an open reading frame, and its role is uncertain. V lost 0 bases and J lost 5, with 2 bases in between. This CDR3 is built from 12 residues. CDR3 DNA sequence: TGCGCCAGCAGTCAATCGCACAATGAGCAGTTCTTC. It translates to CASSQSHNEQFF.

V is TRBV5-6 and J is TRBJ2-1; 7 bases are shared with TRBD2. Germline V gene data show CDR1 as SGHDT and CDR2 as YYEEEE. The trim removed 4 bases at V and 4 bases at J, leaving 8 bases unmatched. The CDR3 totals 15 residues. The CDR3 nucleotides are TGTGCCAGCAGCCTCCCGGGACTAATGTACAATGAGCAGTTCTTC. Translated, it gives CASSLPGLMYNEQFF.

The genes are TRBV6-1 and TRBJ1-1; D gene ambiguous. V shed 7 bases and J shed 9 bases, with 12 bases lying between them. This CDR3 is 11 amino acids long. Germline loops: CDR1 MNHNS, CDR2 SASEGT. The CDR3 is CASKPSGKAFF. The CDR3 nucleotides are TGTGCCAGCAAACCTTCCGGTAAAGCTTTCTTT.

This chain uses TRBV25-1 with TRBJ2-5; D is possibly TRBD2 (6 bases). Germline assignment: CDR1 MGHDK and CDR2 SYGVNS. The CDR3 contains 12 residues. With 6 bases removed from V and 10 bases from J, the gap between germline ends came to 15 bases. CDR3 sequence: CASSLSAGNQYF. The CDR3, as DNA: TGTGCCAGCAGCCTTTCCGCGGGGAACCAGTACTTC.

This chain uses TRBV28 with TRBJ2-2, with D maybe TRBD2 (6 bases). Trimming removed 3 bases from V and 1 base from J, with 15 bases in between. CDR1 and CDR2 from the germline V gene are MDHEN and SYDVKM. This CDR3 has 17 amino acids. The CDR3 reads CASSLWATGRNTGELFF. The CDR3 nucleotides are TGTGCCAGCAGTTTGTGGGCTACCGGGAGGAACACCGGGGAGCTGTTTTTT. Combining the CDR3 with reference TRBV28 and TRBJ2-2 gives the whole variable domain DVKVTQSSRYLVKRTGEKVFLECVQDMDHENMFWYRQDPGLGLRLIYFSYDVKMKEKGDIPEGYSVSREKKERFSLILESASTNQTSMYLCASSLWATGRNTGELFFGEGSRLTVL.

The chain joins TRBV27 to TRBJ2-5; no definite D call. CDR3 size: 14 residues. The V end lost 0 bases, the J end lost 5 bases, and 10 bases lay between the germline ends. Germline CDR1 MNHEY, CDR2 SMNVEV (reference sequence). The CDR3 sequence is CASSLSRLWETQYF. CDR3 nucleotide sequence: TGTGCCAGCAGTTTATCCCGGTTATGGGAGACCCAGTACTTC.

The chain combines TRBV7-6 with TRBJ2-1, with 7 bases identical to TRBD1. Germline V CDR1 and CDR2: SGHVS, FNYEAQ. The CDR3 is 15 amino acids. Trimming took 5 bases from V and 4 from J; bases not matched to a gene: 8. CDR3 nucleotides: TGTGCCAGCAGCAACCGGGACAGAATATACAATGAGCAGTTCTTC. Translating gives CASSNRDRIYNEQFF.

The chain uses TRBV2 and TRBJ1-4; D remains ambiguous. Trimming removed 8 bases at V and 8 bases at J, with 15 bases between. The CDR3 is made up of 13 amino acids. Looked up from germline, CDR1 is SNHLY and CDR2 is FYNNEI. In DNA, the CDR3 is TGTGCCAGCGGACGATGGGCCGCCGAAAAACTGTTTTTT. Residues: CASGRWAAEKLFF.

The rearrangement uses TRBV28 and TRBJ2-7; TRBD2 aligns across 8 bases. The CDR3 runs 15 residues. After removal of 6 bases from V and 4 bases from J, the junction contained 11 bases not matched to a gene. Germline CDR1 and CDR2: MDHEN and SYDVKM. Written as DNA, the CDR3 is TGTGCCAGCAGGGGGACGGGAGGGGAATGGTACGAGCAGTACTTC. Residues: CASRGTGGEWYEQYF.

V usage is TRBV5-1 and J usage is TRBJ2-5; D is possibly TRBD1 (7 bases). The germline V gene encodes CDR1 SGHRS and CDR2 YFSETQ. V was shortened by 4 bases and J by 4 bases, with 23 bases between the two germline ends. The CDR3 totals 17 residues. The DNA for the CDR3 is TGCGCCAGCAGCGCCGGGGTGTTTGGAGGGGGCGGAGAGACCCAGTACTTC. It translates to CASSAGVFGGGGETQYF. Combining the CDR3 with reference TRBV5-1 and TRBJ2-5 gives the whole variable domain KAGVTQTPRYLIKTRGQQVTLSCSPISGHRSVSWYQQTPGQGLQFLFEYFSETQRNKGNFPGRFSGRQFSNSRSEMNVSTLELGDSALYLCASSAGVFGGGGETQYFGPGTRLLVL.

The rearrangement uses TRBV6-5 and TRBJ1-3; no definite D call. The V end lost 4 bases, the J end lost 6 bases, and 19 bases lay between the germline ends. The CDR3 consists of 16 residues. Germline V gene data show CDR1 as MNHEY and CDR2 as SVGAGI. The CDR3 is CASSSGGPVFENTIYF. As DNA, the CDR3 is TGTGCCAGCAGTTCCGGAGGTCCAGTTTTTGAAAACACCATATATTTT.

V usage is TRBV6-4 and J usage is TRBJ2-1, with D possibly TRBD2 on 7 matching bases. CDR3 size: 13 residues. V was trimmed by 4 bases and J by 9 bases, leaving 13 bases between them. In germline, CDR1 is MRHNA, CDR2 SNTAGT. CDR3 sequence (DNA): TGTGCCAGCAGTGTTGGGGGGGCAGGTGAGCAGTTCTTC. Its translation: CASSVGGAGEQFF.

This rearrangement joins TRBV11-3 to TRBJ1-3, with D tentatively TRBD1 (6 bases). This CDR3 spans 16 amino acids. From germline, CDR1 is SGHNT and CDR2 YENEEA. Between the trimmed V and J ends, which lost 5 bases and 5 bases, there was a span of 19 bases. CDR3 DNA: TGTGCCAGCAGCCCTTCTTGGGGGGACAATCGAAACACCATATATTTT. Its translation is CASSPSWGDNRNTIYF.

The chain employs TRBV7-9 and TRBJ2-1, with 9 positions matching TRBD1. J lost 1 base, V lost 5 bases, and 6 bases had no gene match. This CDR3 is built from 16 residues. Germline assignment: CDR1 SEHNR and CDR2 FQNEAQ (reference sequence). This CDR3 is CASSQGQGLSYNEQFF. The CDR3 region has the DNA TGTGCCAGCAGCCAGGGACAGGGTTTGTCCTACAATGAGCAGTTCTTC.

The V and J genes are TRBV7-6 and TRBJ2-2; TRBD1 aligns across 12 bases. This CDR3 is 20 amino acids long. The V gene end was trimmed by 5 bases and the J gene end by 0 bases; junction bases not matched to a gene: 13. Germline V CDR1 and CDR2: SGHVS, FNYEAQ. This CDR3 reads CASSPARGQGAISNTGELFF. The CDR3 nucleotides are TGTGCCAGCAGCCCCGCTCGGGGACAGGGGGCGATTTCGAACACCGGGGAGCTGTTTTTT. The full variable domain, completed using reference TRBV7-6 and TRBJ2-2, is GAGVSQSPRYKVTKRGQDVALRCDPISGHVSLYWYRQALGQGPEFLTYFNYEAQQDKSGLPNDRFSAERPEGSISTLTIQRTEQRDSAMYRCASSPARGQGAISNTGELFFGEGSRLTVL.

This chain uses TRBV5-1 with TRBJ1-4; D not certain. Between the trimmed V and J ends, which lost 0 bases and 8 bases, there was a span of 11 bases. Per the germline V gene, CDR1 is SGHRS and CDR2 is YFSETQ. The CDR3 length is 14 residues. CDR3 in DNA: TGCGCCAGCAGCTTGGGTCCAGTTAGGGAAAAACTGTTTTTT. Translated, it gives CASSLGPVREKLFF. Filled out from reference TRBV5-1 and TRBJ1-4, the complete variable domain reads KAGVTQTPRYLIKTRGQQVTLSCSPISGHRSVSWYQQTPGQGLQFLFEYFSETQRNKGNFPGRFSGRQFSNSRSEMNVSTLELGDSALYLCASSLGPVREKLFFGSGTQLSVL.

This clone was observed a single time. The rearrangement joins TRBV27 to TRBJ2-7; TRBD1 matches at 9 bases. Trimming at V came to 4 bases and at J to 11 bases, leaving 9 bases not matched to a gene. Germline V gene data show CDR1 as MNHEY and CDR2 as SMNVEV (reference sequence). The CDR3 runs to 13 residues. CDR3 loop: CASSSAPGTGKYF. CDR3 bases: TGTGCCAGCAGTTCCGCACCTGGGACAGGGAAGTACTTC.

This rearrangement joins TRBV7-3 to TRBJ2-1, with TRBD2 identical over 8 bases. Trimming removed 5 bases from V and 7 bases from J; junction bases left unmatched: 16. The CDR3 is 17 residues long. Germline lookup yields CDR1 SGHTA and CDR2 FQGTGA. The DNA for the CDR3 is TGTGCCAGCAGCCGTGGTTCAACCGGGACTAGTTCAAATGAGCAGTTCTTC. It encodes CASSRGSTGTSSNEQFF. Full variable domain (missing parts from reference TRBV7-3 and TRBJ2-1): GAGVSQTPSNKVTEKGKYVELRCDPISGHTALYWYRQSLGQGPEFLIYFQGTGAADDSGLPNDRFFAVRPEGSVSTLKIQRTERGDSAVYLCASSRGSTGTSSNEQFFGPGTRLTVL.

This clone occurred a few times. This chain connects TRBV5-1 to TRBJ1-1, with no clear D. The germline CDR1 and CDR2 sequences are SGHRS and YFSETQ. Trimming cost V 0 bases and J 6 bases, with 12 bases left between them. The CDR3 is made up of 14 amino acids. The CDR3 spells CASSLAQTGAEAFF. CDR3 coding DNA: TGCGCCAGCAGCTTGGCCCAGACGGGCGCTGAAGCTTTCTTT.

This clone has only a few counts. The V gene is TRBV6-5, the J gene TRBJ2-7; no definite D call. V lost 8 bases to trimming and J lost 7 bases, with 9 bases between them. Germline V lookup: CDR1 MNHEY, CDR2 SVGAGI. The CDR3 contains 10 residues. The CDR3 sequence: CASGRDEQYF. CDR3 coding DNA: TGTGCCAGCGGACGTGATGAGCAGTACTTC.

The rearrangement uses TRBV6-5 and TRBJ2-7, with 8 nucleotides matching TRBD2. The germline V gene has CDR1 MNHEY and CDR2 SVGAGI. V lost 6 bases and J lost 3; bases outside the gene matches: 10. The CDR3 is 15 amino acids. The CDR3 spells CASSPQVSGGYEQYF. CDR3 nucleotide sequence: TGTGCCAGCAGCCCTCAAGTGAGCGGGGGCTACGAGCAGTACTTC.

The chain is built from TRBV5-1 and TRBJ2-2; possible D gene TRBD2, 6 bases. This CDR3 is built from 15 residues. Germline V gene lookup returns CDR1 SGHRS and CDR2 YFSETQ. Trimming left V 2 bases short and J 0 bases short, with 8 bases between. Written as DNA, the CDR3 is TGCGCCAGCAGCTTTGGGGGGTCGAACACCGGGGAGCTGTTTTTT. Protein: CASSFGGSNTGELFF. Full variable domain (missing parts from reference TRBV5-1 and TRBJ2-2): KAGVTQTPRYLIKTRGQQVTLSCSPISGHRSVSWYQQTPGQGLQFLFEYFSETQRNKGNFPGRFSGRQFSNSRSEMNVSTLELGDSALYLCASSFGGSNTGELFFGEGSRLTVL.